These 22 T cell receptor beta chains came from one sample sequenced in a study of T cells expressing NK-cell markers. TCRdb reworked the 5' RACE reads into one entry per CDR3 protein, no DNA. Its table records 550,000 to 600,000 distinct CDR3 sequences. Sequencing was carried out using blood T cells: a sorted CD56 or NKG2C T cell subset, CD4+ or CD8+ T cells, or bulk PBMC T cells (not recorded which). Receptors originate from a man between 18 and 35 years old in good health.

The chain recombines TRBV12-3 or TRBV12-4 with TRBJ2-1; the TRBD1 assignment by TCRdb is unverifiable without DNA. The CDR3 is 14 amino acids. The CDR3 region is CASSSGTGRTEQFF.

The chain links TRBV4-2 to TRBJ2-1. This CDR3 spans 14 amino acids. Germline V gives CDR1 LGHNA, CDR2 YNFKEQ. The CDR3 here is CASSQGRNVGEQFF.

This sequence joins TRBV2 and TRBJ2-3; absent DNA, TCRdb's TRBD2 call cannot be checked. Germline V gene data show CDR1 as SNHLY and CDR2 as FYNNEI. This CDR3 contains 15 residues. CDR3 region: CASGLTYRSTDTQYF.

The chain couples TRBV5-1 to TRBJ2-5; absent DNA, TCRdb's TRBD2 call cannot be checked. The CDR3 spans 14 residues. CDR1 and CDR2 from the germline V gene are SGHRS and YFSETQ. This CDR3 reads CASSSSTPPETQYF.

The chain employs TRBV9 and TRBJ2-3; TCRdb's D call, TRBD2, is unchecked because there is no DNA. The CDR3 totals 16 residues. Germline V gives CDR1 SGDLS, CDR2 YYNGEE. The chain's CDR3 is CASSGTSGRMADTQYF.

The V and J genes are TRBV4-2 and TRBJ2-3; the TCRdb D gene call, TRBD2, has no DNA to confirm it. The CDR3 contains 18 residues. The germline CDR1 and CDR2 sequences are LGHNA and YNFKEQ. CDR3 amino acids: CASSRAGTGGGGTDTQYF.

The rearrangement links TRBV9 to TRBJ2-7; the TRBD1 assignment by TCRdb is unverifiable without DNA. This CDR3 has 15 residues. Germline V gene data show CDR1 as SGDLS and CDR2 as YYNGEE. CDR3 sequence: CASSVGWGNHYEQYF.

The chain carries TRBV20-1 and TRBJ2-3; no DNA is available, so the TRBD2 call from TCRdb remains unchecked. Germline lookup yields CDR1 DFQATT and CDR2 SNEGSKA (reference sequence). This CDR3 is built from 14 residues. CDR3 sequence: CSVKKGAALDTQYF.

The chain recombines TRBV20-1 with TRBJ2-1; the D call of TRBD2 rests on TCRdb alone, since no DNA is present to check it. Germline CDR1 DFQATT, CDR2 SNEGSKA (reference sequence). This CDR3 contains 12 residues. CDR3 amino acids: CSASDRAGEQFF.

V is TRBV4-1 and J is TRBJ1-5. CDR3 size: 16 residues. Germline V gene lookup returns CDR1 MGHRA and CDR2 YSYEKL. This CDR3 is CASSPHEQALNQPQHF.

The J gene is TRBJ2-7, the V gene TRBV4-2; TCRdb selects TRBD1, and the lack of DNA leaves this call unchecked. Germline assignment: CDR1 LGHNA and CDR2 YNFKEQ. The CDR3 totals 17 residues. The chain's CDR3 is CASSQGGGRGSTYEQYF.

The chain is built from TRBV29-1 and TRBJ2-2; lacking DNA, the TRBD2 call made by TCRdb goes unchecked. CDR1 and CDR2 (germline): SQVTM, ANQGSEA. CDR3 length equals 14 residues. CDR3 region: CSVELGENTGELFF.

The V call is TRBV7-6, the J call TRBJ2-2; absent DNA, TCRdb's TRBD2 call cannot be checked. Germline-derived CDR1 and CDR2 are SGHVS and FNYEAQ. The CDR3 runs to 18 residues. CDR3 sequence reads: CASSLRGLAGGPTGELFF.

The V and J genes are TRBV10-3 and TRBJ2-3; TCRdb's D call, TRBD2, is unchecked because there is no DNA. The CDR3 has 12 amino acids. The germline gives CDR1 ENHRY, CDR2 SYGVKD. CDR3 in amino acids: CANRNEGDTQYF.

The CDR3 region is CATSYRGEAFF. This chain joins TRBV15 and TRBJ1-1; TCRdb calls TRBD1, which cannot be checked without DNA. The CDR3 covers 11 residues. Germline assignment: CDR1 LNHNV and CDR2 YYDKDF (reference sequence).

The chain employs TRBV7-6 and TRBJ2-2. Per germline, CDR1 SGHVS and CDR2 FNYEAQ. The CDR3 length is 13 residues. The CDR3: CASTSNGVGELFF.

This rearrangement joins TRBV27 to TRBJ2-5; TCRdb proposes TRBD2, but this gene call is untestable without DNA. The CDR3 totals 14 residues. Germline V CDR1 and CDR2: MNHEY, SMNVEV (reference sequence). CDR3: CASSPRWALETQYF.

The CDR3 is CASSPGQGFVNEQFF. The chain has TRBV12-3 or TRBV12-4 and TRBJ2-1; TCRdb picks TRBD1, but there is no DNA to check that call. CDR3 length: 15 amino acids.

The chain recombines TRBV20-1 with TRBJ2-3; TCRdb's assignment of TRBD1 cannot be checked, as there is no DNA. The CDR3 sequence is 16 residues long. Germline lookup yields CDR1 DFQATT and CDR2 SNEGSKA (reference sequence). Here the CDR3 reads CSASPETGSLPDTQYF.

The chain links TRBV5-6 to TRBJ2-6; TCRdb calls TRBD1, which cannot be checked without DNA. Germline V gene lookup returns CDR1 SGHDT and CDR2 YYEEEE. The CDR3 totals 18 residues. CDR3 amino acids: CASSLAAGGYSGANVLTF.

The chain carries TRBV5-1 and TRBJ2-1; TCRdb selects TRBD2, and the lack of DNA leaves this call unchecked. The germline gives CDR1 SGHRS, CDR2 YFSETQ. This CDR3 comprises 15 residues. The CDR3 spells CASSWKGGSYNEQFF.

V gene TRBV7-3 combines with J gene TRBJ2-5; the TRBD1 assignment by TCRdb is unverifiable without DNA. This CDR3 contains 15 residues. From germline, CDR1 is SGHTA and CDR2 FQGTGA. CDR3 region: CASSEGGGFRETQYF.